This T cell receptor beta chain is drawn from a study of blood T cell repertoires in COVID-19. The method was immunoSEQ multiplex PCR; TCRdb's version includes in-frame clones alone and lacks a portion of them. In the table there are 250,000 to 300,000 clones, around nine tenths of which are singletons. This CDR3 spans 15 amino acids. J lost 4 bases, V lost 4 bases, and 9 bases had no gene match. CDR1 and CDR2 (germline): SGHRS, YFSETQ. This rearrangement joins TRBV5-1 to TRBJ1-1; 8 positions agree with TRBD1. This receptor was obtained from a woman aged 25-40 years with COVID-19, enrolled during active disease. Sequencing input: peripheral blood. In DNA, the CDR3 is TGCGCCAGCAGCCGGGACAGGACGAGGGGCACTGAAGCTTTCTTT. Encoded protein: CASSRDRTRGTEAFF.